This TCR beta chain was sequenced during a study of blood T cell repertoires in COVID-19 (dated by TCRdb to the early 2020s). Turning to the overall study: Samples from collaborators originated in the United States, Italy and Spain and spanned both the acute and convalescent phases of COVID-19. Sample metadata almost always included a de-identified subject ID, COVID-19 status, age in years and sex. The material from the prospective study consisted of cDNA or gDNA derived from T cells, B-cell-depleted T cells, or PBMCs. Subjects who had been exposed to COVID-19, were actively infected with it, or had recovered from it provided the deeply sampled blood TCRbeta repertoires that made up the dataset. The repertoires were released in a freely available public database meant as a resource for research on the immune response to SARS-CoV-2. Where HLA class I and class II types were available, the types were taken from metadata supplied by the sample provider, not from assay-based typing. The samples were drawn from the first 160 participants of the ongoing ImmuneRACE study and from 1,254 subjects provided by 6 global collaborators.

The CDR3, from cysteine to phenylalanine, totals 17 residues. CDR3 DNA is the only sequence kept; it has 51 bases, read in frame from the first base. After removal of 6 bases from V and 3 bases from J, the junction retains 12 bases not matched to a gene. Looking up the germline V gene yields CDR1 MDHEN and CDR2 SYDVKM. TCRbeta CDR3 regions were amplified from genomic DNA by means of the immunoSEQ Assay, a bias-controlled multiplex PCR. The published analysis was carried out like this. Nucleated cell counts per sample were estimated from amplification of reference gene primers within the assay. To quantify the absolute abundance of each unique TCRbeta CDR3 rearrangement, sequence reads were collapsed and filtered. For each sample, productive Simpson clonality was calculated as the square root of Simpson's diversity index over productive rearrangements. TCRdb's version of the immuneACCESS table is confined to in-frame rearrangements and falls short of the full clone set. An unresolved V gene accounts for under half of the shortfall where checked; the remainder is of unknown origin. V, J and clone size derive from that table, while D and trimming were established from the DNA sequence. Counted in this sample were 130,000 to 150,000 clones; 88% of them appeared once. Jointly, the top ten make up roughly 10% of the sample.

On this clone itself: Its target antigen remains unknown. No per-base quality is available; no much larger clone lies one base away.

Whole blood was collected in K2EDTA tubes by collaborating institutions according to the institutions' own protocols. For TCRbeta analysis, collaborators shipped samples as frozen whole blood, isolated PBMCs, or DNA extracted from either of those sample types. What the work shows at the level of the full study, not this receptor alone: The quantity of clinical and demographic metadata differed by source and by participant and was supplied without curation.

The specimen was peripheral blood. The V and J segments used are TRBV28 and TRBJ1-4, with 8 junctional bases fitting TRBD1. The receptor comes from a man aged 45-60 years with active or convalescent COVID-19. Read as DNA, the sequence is TGTGCCAGCAGCACATCCGGACAGGGTGGCTCTAATGAAAAACTGTTTTTT. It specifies CASSTSGQGGSNEKLFF.